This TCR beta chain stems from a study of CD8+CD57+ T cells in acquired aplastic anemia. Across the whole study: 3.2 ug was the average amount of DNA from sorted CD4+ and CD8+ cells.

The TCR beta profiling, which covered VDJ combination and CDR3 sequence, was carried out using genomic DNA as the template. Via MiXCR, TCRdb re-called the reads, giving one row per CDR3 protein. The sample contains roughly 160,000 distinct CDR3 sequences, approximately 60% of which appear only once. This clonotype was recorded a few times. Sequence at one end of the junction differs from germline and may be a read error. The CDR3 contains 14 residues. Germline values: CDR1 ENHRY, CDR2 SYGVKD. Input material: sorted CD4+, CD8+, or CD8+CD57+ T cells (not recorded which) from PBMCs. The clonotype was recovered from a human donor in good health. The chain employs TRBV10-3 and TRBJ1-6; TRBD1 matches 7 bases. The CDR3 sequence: CAISRDRSTYEQYF. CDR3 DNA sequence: TGTGCCATCAGCCGGGACAGATCTACCTACGAGCAGTACTTT.